This T cell receptor (beta chain) was sequenced in a study of a mutant IDH1 vaccine in newly diagnosed glioma. Time point in this sample: week 5, during vaccination. Doses comprised 300 ug of mutant IDH1 20-mer peptide each, plus topical imiquimod. Only in-frame clones appear in the TCRdb table, and some are missing; sequencing was by immunoSEQ multiplex PCR. There are approximately 51,000 clones in the sample; more than 70% occur only once, and under 2% lies in the top ten. This clone was counted once. Its antigen is unknown. V shed 3 bases and J shed 3 bases, with 9 bases lying between them. Germline loops: CDR1 SNHLY, CDR2 FYNNEI. This CDR3 comprises 13 residues.

The sample in question was PBMCs, obtained from a glioma patient whose treatment included an IDH1 peptide vaccine. The V and J genes are TRBV2 and TRBJ2-7; D is ambiguous. The TCR sequence derives from a woman aged 40 to 55 with glioma. The CDR3 region is CASSEEHSYEQYF. In nucleotides, the CDR3 is TGTGCCAGCAGTGAGGAACACAGCTACGAGCAGTACTTC. The entire variable domain, with the rest obtained from reference TRBV2 and TRBJ2-7, is as follows: EPEVTQTPSHQVTQMGQEVILRCVPISNHLYFYWYRQILGQKVEFLVSFYNNEISEKSEIFDDQFSVERPDGSNFTLKIRSTKLEDSAMYFCASSEEHSYEQYFGPGTRLTVT.